Presented here are 3 T cell receptor beta chains from one specimen sequenced in a study of Ad26.COV2.S vaccination and SARS-CoV-2 variants. Described treatment: around 19 received Ad26.COV2.S at low or high dose, single or two shots; about 5 received placebo; per-sample allocation not given. The investigators took samples on day 63 after the first vaccine or placebo injection. Profiling relied on immunoSEQ multiplex PCR, and the TCRdb table lists in-frame clones only, not all of them. The sample consists of about 350,000 clones, around 87% of them appearing once. The specimen was peripheral blood, collected in a trial of Ad26.COV2.S vaccine versus placebo. The receptors were gathered from a person aged 18-65 years who received the Ad26.COV2.S COVID-19 vaccine or a placebo.

The chain carries TRBV7-2 and TRBJ2-6, with 10 bases fitting TRBD1. The J segment lost 0 bases and the V segment lost 6 bases, leaving 8 bases of the junction unmatched. The CDR3 is 18 amino acids. Germline V lookup: CDR1 SGHTA, CDR2 FQGNSA. In DNA form, the CDR3 reads TGTGCCAGCAGAACCGGGACAGGGGTTCACTCTGGGGCCAACGTCCTGACTTTC. Amino acid sequence: CASRTGTGVHSGANVLTF.

The chain uses TRBV30 and TRBJ1-5; D is unresolved. Germline V gives CDR1 GTSNPN, CDR2 SVGIG (reference sequence). The ends were cut back, 2 bases at V and 0 bases at J, with 17 bases in the middle. The CDR3 covers 17 residues. Here the CDR3 reads CAWSRSTDYYSNQPQHF. CDR3 in DNA: TGTGCCTGGAGTCGCTCGACGGACTATTATAGCAATCAGCCCCAGCATTTT.

The chain joins TRBV27 to TRBJ2-1; D may be TRBD1 or TRBD2 (5 bases each). Trimming stripped 2 bases from V and 4 bases from J, with 15 bases between. The CDR3 extends over 16 amino acids. Looked up from germline, CDR1 is MNHEY and CDR2 is SMNVEV (reference sequence). The DNA for the CDR3 is TGTGCCAGCAGTTTACTCCACCGGGACCGTTACAATGAGCAGTTCTTC. Its translation: CASSLLHRDRYNEQFF.